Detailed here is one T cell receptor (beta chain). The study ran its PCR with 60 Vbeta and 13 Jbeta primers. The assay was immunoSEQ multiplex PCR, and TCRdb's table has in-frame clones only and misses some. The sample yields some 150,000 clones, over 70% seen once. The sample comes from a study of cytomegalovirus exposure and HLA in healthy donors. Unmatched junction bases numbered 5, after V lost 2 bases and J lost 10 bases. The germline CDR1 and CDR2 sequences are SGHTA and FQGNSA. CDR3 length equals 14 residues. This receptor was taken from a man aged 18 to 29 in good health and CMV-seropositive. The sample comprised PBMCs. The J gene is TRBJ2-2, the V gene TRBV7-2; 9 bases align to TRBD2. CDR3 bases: TGTGCCAGCAGCTTAAGCGGGGGGTATGAGGAGCTGTTTTTT. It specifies CASSLSGGYEELFF. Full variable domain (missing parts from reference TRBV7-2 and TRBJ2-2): GAGVSQSPSNKVTEKGKDVELRCDPISGHTALYWYRQSLGQGLEFLIYFQGNSAPDKSGLPSDRFSAERTGGSVSTLTIQRTQQEDSAVYLCASSLSGGYEELFFGEGSRLTVL.